The next 11 T cell receptor beta chains were all read from a single sample in a study of early stage breast cancer tumors. The method was immunoSEQ multiplex PCR; TCRdb's version includes in-frame clones alone and lacks a portion of them. The sample consists of 8,500 to 10,000 clones, 71% of them appearing once. Sequenced input: normal breast tissue next to the tumor. These receptor sequences come from a person aged 55 to 75 with breast cancer.

V and J are TRBV19 and TRBJ2-1; 8 nucleotides match TRBD2. J gave up 9 bases and V 3 bases, and 7 bases lay outside the gene matches. Germline V gives CDR1 LNHDA, CDR2 SQIVND (reference sequence). The CDR3 is 14 residues long. This chain's CDR3 is CASSIAGGAGEQFF. Here the CDR3 DNA reads TGTGCCAGTAGTATTGCGGGGGGCGCGGGTGAGCAGTTCTTC.

By its share, this clone is medium-sized (0.01 to 0.1%). This chain connects TRBV11-3 to TRBJ2-4, with D perhaps TRBD2 (5 bases). Germline assignment: CDR1 SGHNT and CDR2 YENEEA. The germline V and J ends were trimmed by 3 bases and 0 bases, with 18 bases remaining between them. The CDR3 is 18 residues long. CDR3 DNA: TGTGCCAGCAGCTTTAGAAAAAGCGGATACTTAGCCAAAAACATTCAGTACTTC. This sequence encodes CASSFRKSGYLAKNIQYF.

The rearrangement uses TRBV29-1 and TRBJ1-1; D is unclear. The V and J ends lost 4 bases and 3 bases respectively, with 6 bases between them. Germline CDR1 is SQVTM and CDR2 is ANQGSEA. The CDR3 totals 11 residues. CDR3 loop: CSVVGDTEAFF. DNA for the CDR3: TGCAGCGTTGTCGGAGACACTGAAGCTTTCTTT.

This clone was counted a few times. CDR3 residues: CASSSRQGAYYNEQFF. CDR3 DNA: TGCGCCAGCAGCTCCCGACAGGGGGCTTATTACAATGAGCAGTTCTTC. The genes are TRBV5-1 and TRBJ2-1, with 10 nucleotides matching TRBD1. CDR3 size: 16 residues. Germline V lookup: CDR1 SGHRS, CDR2 YFSETQ. Losses at the gene ends were 3 bases for V and 4 bases for J; bases not matched to a gene: 7.

The V gene is TRBV18, the J gene TRBJ1-5; possible D gene TRBD1, 5 bases. Trimming took 6 bases from V and 5 from J, leaving 26 bases between them. CDR1 is KGHSH and CDR2 is LQKENI in the germline V gene. The CDR3 consists of 18 residues. CDR3 in amino acids: CASSLSQWTTTSHQPQHF. As DNA, the CDR3 is TGTGCCAGCTCCCTGAGCCAATGGACAACTACCTCTCATCAGCCCCAGCATTTT.

The V gene is TRBV7-8, the J gene TRBJ1-2; D perhaps matches TRBD1 (6 bases). V lost 4 bases and J 3 bases, leaving 15 bases between the germline ends. This CDR3 is 15 amino acids long. Germline values: CDR1 SGHVS, CDR2 FQNEAQ. CDR3 in amino acids: CASSSSGTNHYGYTF. CDR3 nucleotides: TGTGCCAGCAGCTCGAGCGGGACAAACCACTATGGCTACACCTTC.

The chain is built from TRBV29-1 and TRBJ1-2; possible D gene TRBD1, 5 bases. The germline gives CDR1 SQVTM, CDR2 ANQGSEA. The CDR3 is 14 amino acids. V shed 3 bases and J shed 4 bases, with 15 bases lying between them. The CDR3: CSVELYGQGYGYTF. The DNA of the CDR3 is TGCAGCGTTGAGTTGTATGGGCAGGGCTATGGCTACACCTTC.

The V and J genes are TRBV5-4 and TRBJ2-3; 8 positions agree with TRBD1. Looked up from germline, CDR1 is SGHNT and CDR2 is YYREEE (reference sequence). The CDR3 consists of 13 residues. Trimming cost V 4 bases and J 3 bases; bases outside gene matches: 1. The CDR3: CASSRQGTDTQYF. The CDR3 DNA follows: TGTGCCAGCAGCAGACAGGGGACAGATACGCAGTATTTT.

This chain joins TRBV27 and TRBJ2-2; 8 bases line up with TRBD1. V was pared by 4 bases and J by 1 base, with 8 bases of the junction left unmatched. In germline, CDR1 is MNHEY, CDR2 SMNVEV (reference sequence). The CDR3 spans 17 residues. The CDR3 region has the DNA TGTGCCAGCAGTTCTTTCCGAGGACAGGGGAACACCGGGGAGCTGTTTTTT. Translating gives CASSSFRGQGNTGELFF.

The chain employs TRBV5-1 and TRBJ2-2, with 7 bases matching TRBD2. The V gene end was trimmed by 0 bases and the J gene end by 4 bases; junction bases not matched to a gene: 0. The CDR3 consists of 14 residues. Germline values: CDR1 SGHRS, CDR2 YFSETQ. The CDR3 DNA reads as TGCGCCAGCAGCTTGGGCGGGAGCACCGGGGAGCTGTTTTTT. This gives the protein CASSLGGSTGELFF.

The rearrangement uses TRBV7-2 and TRBJ2-7; a possible D gene is TRBD2 (5 bases). Trimming took 5 bases from V and 4 from J, leaving 12 bases between them. Per the germline V gene, CDR1 is SGHTA and CDR2 is FQGNSA. The CDR3 is 13 amino acids. The DNA of the CDR3 is TGTGCCAGCAGCCTCGTGAGGGAATACGAGCAGTACTTC. This codes for CASSLVREYEQYF.